Each of the 17 T cell receptor beta chains below was sequenced from the same sample in a study of blood T cell repertoires in COVID-19. TCRdb's copy holds only in-frame clones and misses some; the assay was immunoSEQ multiplex PCR. The sample has a few hundred thousand clones; approximately 83% are singletons. Specimen: peripheral blood. The receptor set was obtained from a man under 40 who had recovered from COVID-19.

The rearrangement uses TRBV19 and TRBJ1-2, with TRBD1 as a possible D gene (5 bases). Germline lookup yields CDR1 LNHDA and CDR2 SQIVND (reference sequence). V was pared by 7 bases and J by 8 bases, with 17 bases between. There are 13 residues in the CDR3. This CDR3 reads CASTAQGAPGYTF. Written as DNA, the CDR3 is TGTGCCAGTACCGCTCAAGGGGCGCCGGGCTACACCTTC.

The chain employs TRBV6-4 and TRBJ2-1; D is possibly TRBD1 (5 bases). V shed 3 bases and J shed 2 bases, with 5 bases lying between them. The CDR3 consists of 13 residues. Germline loops: CDR1 MRHNA, CDR2 SNTAGT. The CDR3 reads CASSEDTYNEQFF. In nucleotides, the CDR3 is TGTGCCAGCAGTGAGGACACCTACAATGAGCAGTTCTTC.

The rearrangement uses TRBV4-1 and TRBJ2-5; D is perhaps TRBD2 (5 bases). There are 13 residues in the CDR3. CDR1 is MGHRA and CDR2 is YSYEKL in the germline V gene. V was clipped by 4 bases and J by 5 bases, with 11 bases between them. Written as DNA, the CDR3 is TGCGCCAGCAGCCTACTAGTAATGGAGACCCAGTACTTC. Translated, it gives CASSLLVMETQYF.

The chain recombines TRBV19 with TRBJ2-4, with a possible D match to TRBD1 (7 bases). The V and J ends lost 5 bases and 8 bases respectively, with 16 bases between them. This CDR3 region has 14 residues. The germline V gene encodes CDR1 LNHDA and CDR2 SQIVND (reference sequence). In DNA form, the CDR3 reads TGTGCCAGTAGTCCGACAGGGAGGTCGGACATTCAGTACTTC. It specifies CASSPTGRSDIQYF.

There are a few counts of this clone. V usage is TRBV28 and J usage is TRBJ2-1, with TRBD1 matching 8 bases. V lost 5 bases to trimming and J lost 9 bases; unmatched junction nucleotides: 6. Germline V gene lookup returns CDR1 MDHEN and CDR2 SYDVKM. The CDR3 is 13 amino acids. The CDR3 reads CASSPPGGSEQFF. The CDR3 nucleotides are TGTGCCAGCAGTCCTCCAGGGGGCAGTGAGCAGTTCTTC.

The chain has TRBV5-4 and TRBJ2-1, with 16 bases identical to TRBD2. Per germline, CDR1 SGHNT and CDR2 YYREEE (reference sequence). After removal of 4 bases from V and 7 bases from J, the junction contained 5 bases not matched to a gene. The CDR3 totals 16 residues. The CDR3 loop reads CASSPGLAGGPNEQFF. The DNA for the CDR3 is TGTGCCAGCAGCCCGGGACTAGCGGGGGGGCCAAATGAGCAGTTCTTC. Supplemented by reference TRBV5-4 and TRBJ2-1, the full variable domain reads ETGVTQSPTHLIKTRGQQVTLRCSSQSGHNTVSWYQQALGQGPQFIFQYYREEENGRGNFPPRFSGLQFPNYSSELNVNALELDDSALYLCASSPGLAGGPNEQFFGPGTRLTVL.

In DNA form, the CDR3 reads TGTGCCAGCAGCCGCGGACTAGCGGGGGCATACGAGCAGTACTTC. The encoded protein is CASSRGLAGAYEQYF. The chain uses TRBV7-8 and TRBJ2-7; 13 positions agree with TRBD2. Germline V gene sequence: CDR1 SGHVS, CDR2 FQNEAQ. This CDR3 contains 15 residues. V lost 5 bases, J lost 4 bases, and 5 bases stayed unmatched.

This clone was counted a single time. This sequence joins TRBV19 and TRBJ1-6; no definite D call. CDR1 is LNHDA and CDR2 is SQIVND in the germline V gene (reference sequence). This CDR3 region has 12 residues. V lost 4 bases and J 8 bases, leaving 6 bases between the germline ends. This chain's CDR3 is CASSTNYSPLHF. For the CDR3, the DNA is TGTGCCAGTAGTACAAACTATTCACCCCTCCACTTT.

The rearrangement uses TRBV7-9 and TRBJ2-3, with 9 nucleotides matching TRBD2. V lost 6 bases to trimming and J lost 2 bases; unmatched junction nucleotides: 12. The germline CDR1 and CDR2 sequences are SEHNR and FQNEAQ (reference sequence). The CDR3 length is 17 residues. The CDR3 nucleotides are TGTGCCAGCAGAAGCGGTGGAGCGGGGGGACTCACAGATACGCAGTATTTT. This translates into CASRSGGAGGLTDTQYF. The whole variable domain, remainder taken from reference TRBV7-9 and TRBJ2-3, is DTGVSQNPRHKITKRGQNVTFRCDPISEHNRLYWYRQTLGQGPEFLTYFQNEAQLEKSRLLSDRFSAERPKGSFSTLEIQRTEQGDSAMYLCASRSGGAGGLTDTQYFGPGTRLTVL.

The CDR3 here is CASSESVGGGETQYF. The CDR3, as DNA: TGTGCCAGCAGCGAGAGTGTTGGGGGCGGGGAGACCCAGTACTTC. The chain employs TRBV11-3 and TRBJ2-5, with D maybe TRBD1 (6 bases). Trimming removed 5 bases from V and 5 bases from J, with 18 bases in between. This CDR3 has 15 residues. Germline V gene data show CDR1 as SGHNT and CDR2 as YENEEA.

The gene calls are TRBV9 and TRBJ2-2, with 8 positions matching TRBD2. The CDR3 contains 23 residues. Trimming cost V 4 bases and J 2 bases; bases outside gene matches: 28. Germline lookup yields CDR1 SGDLS and CDR2 YYNGEE. The chain's CDR3 is CASSSRGGLISPGGAANTGELFF. In nucleotides, the CDR3 is TGTGCCAGCAGCTCCCGTGGGGGTTTAATCAGTCCCGGGGGGGCGGCCAACACCGGGGAGCTGTTTTTT.

V and J are TRBV7-8 and TRBJ2-3, with 7 bases matching TRBD2. The ends lost 3 bases at V and 5 bases at J; junction bases unmatched: 11. This CDR3 is 16 amino acids long. Germline lookup yields CDR1 SGHVS and CDR2 FQNEAQ. The CDR3 sequence is CASSLVVLGGEDTQYF. Here the CDR3 DNA reads TGTGCCAGCAGCTTGGTAGTATTGGGAGGGGAAGATACGCAGTATTTT. Supplemented by reference TRBV7-8 and TRBJ2-3, the full variable domain reads GAGVSQSPRYKVAKRGQDVALRCDPISGHVSLFWYQQALGQGPEFLTYFQNEAQLDKSGLPSDRFFAERPEGSVSTLKIQRTQQEDSAVYLCASSLVVLGGEDTQYFGPGTRLTVL.

The chain joins TRBV19 to TRBJ2-7; D call uncertain. This CDR3 contains 11 residues. Germline CDR1 and CDR2: LNHDA and SQIVND (reference sequence). Trimming took off 10 bases at V and 0 bases at J, with 7 bases between the two ends. The CDR3: CANYFSYEQYV. Here the CDR3 DNA reads TGTGCCAATTATTTCTCCTACGAGCAGTACGTC.

This clone is medium-sized (0.01 to 0.1%) by share. The rearrangement uses TRBV28 and TRBJ2-2; D uncertain. The germline V and J ends were trimmed by 3 bases and 6 bases, with 17 bases remaining between them. The CDR3 is 16 amino acids. CDR1 is MDHEN and CDR2 is SYDVKM in the germline V gene. In DNA, the CDR3 is TGTGCCAGCAGTTTGAAGGAGCCATGGCAATCCGGGGAGCTGTTTTTT. Protein: CASSLKEPWQSGELFF.

The gene calls are TRBV3-1 (or the pseudogene TRBV3-2) and TRBJ1-6, with no clear D. The CDR3 is 16 residues long. The germline V gene encodes CDR1 LGHDT and CDR2 YNNKEL (reference sequence). V dropped 1 base and J dropped 4 bases, with 11 bases sitting between them. CDR3 region: CASSQVAASYNSPLHF. The CDR3 nucleotides are TGTGCCAGCAGCCAAGTGGCGGCCTCTTATAATTCACCCCTCCACTTT.

This rearrangement joins TRBV6-2 or TRBV6-3 to TRBJ2-2; 11 bases map to TRBD2. The V gene's germline CDR1 is MNHEY and CDR2 SVGEGT. The CDR3 totals 16 residues. The trim removed 6 bases at V and 6 bases at J, leaving 9 bases unmatched. The CDR3 DNA reads TGTGCCAGCAGCCTGGGACTAGCGGTTGCCGCCGGGGAGCTGTTTTTT. It translates to CASSLGLAVAAGELFF.

The chain couples TRBV18 to TRBJ1-5; maybe TRBD1 (5 bases). This CDR3 is built from 16 residues. The V gene's germline CDR1 is KGHSH and CDR2 LQKENI. Trimming removed 3 bases from V and 7 bases from J, with 19 bases in between. CDR3 in DNA: TGTGCCAGCTCACCCTTGGGGGGTCATCTCGACCAGCCCCAGCATTTT. Its translation: CASSPLGGHLDQPQHF.